The sequence of this T cell receptor beta chain was determined in a study of cytomegalovirus exposure and HLA in healthy donors. PCR primers comprised 60 Vbeta and 13 Jbeta primers. The data were produced by immunoSEQ multiplex PCR, yet TCRdb's version contains in-frame clones alone and is incomplete. The sample gives around 200,000 clones, 75% to 85% of which show up once; approximately 1.2% is in the top ten. With regard to this clone: Its antigen remains unidentified.

The study's findings and limits: Reports showed the classifier diagnosing cytomegalovirus status with high specificity and sensitivity. For TCR beta chains, V- and J-gene trimming was later linked to a missense DCLRE1C variant. The authors listed 150 to 200 TCR beta chains as cytomegalovirus-associated.

The source is a girl aged 2 to 10 in good health and CMV-seropositive. The sequencing sample was made of PBMCs.

The CDR3 nucleotides are TGTGCCAGCAGCCGAGCAGGGGTAGTTGGAAACACCATATATTTT. This sequence encodes CASSRAGVVGNTIYF. V and J are TRBV6-5 and TRBJ1-3; D possibly corresponds to TRBD1 (6 bases). Germline V gene data show CDR1 as MNHEY and CDR2 as SVGAGI. V was pared by 6 bases and J by 3 bases, with 15 bases between. CDR3 size: 15 residues.